Below, 9 T cell receptor beta chains from the same sample are listed, as sequenced in a study of identical twins. TCRdb fed the 5' RACE reads into MiXCR, producing one record per CDR3 protein. The table shows some 500,000 distinct CDR3 sequences, with less than 25% occurring only once. In addition, the sample was reused for a study of T cells expressing NK-cell markers.

Input material: CD4+ T cells sorted from blood. Receptors originate from a woman aged 18-29 years in good health.

The genes are TRBV18 and TRBJ1-6, with D unclear. The V end lost 3 bases, the J end lost 13 bases, and 13 bases lay between the germline ends. The germline V gene has CDR1 KGHSH and CDR2 LQKENI. The CDR3 is 13 amino acids. The CDR3 loop reads CASSPGRKLPLHF. The CDR3 DNA reads as TGTGCCAGCTCACCTGGGAGGAAATTGCCCCTCCACTTT.

CDR3 in amino acids: CSAPTFKVTDTQYF. CDR3 DNA: TGCAGTGCCCCGACCTTTAAAGTTACAGATACGCAGTATTTT. The chain uses TRBV20-1 and TRBJ2-3; D ambiguous. The CDR3 sequence is 14 residues long. Germline V gene data show CDR1 as DFQATT and CDR2 as SNEGSKA (reference sequence). V was pared by 6 bases and J by 3 bases, with 16 bases between.

The gene calls are TRBV20-1 and TRBJ1-3, with D unresolved. Germline V lookup: CDR1 DFQATT, CDR2 SNEGSKA (reference sequence). The V end lost 3 bases, the J end lost 6 bases, and 9 bases lay between the germline ends. This CDR3 region has 12 residues. The CDR3 DNA reads TGCAGTGCTAGCGACGACCCAAACACCATATATTTT. It codes for CSASDDPNTIYF.

This chain links TRBV7-2 with TRBJ1-1, with D hard to call. Trimming took 0 bases from V and 0 from J, leaving 5 bases between them. CDR1 and CDR2 (germline): SGHTA, FQGNSA. The CDR3 is made up of 14 amino acids. This chain's CDR3 is CASSLAPMNTEAFF. The CDR3, as DNA: TGTGCCAGCAGCTTAGCGCCCATGAACACTGAAGCTTTCTTT.

The CDR3 DNA is TGTGCCAGCAGCTTAGGGGATTCTTATTATAAAAGCTCCTACAATGAGCAGTTCTTC. It is translated as CASSLGDSYYKSSYNEQFF. This chain links TRBV11-1 with TRBJ2-1; D unresolved. V was pared by 1 base and J by 0 bases, with 19 bases between. The CDR3 loop spans 19 amino acids. From germline, CDR1 is SGHAT and CDR2 FQDESV (reference sequence).

The rearrangement links TRBV10-3 to TRBJ2-3; D not certain. The CDR3 extends over 14 amino acids. Germline CDR1 reads ENHRY; CDR2 reads SYGVKD. Deletions cut 2 bases from V and 2 bases from J, with 8 bases between. CDR3 in DNA: TGTGCCATCAGTGAGGCGTTACCCACAGATACGCAGTATTTT. Translated: CAISEALPTDTQYF.

This clonotype has a handful of counts. The V gene is TRBV20-1, the J gene TRBJ1-5, with 10 bases that match TRBD1. Germline loops: CDR1 DFQATT, CDR2 SNEGSKA (reference sequence). The CDR3 consists of 13 residues. The ends lost 3 bases at V and 9 bases at J; junction bases unmatched: 5. CDR3: CSARDRGTLPQHF. DNA for the CDR3: TGCAGTGCTAGGGACAGGGGGACTTTGCCCCAGCATTTT.

The CDR3, as DNA: TGTGCCAGCAGCCTCAGACCCCTAGCGGGGACGAACACCGGGGAGCTGTTTTTT. Residues: CASSLRPLAGTNTGELFF. This chain connects TRBV7-3 to TRBJ2-2, with 9 nucleotides matching TRBD2. This CDR3 spans 18 amino acids. V dropped 5 bases and J dropped 0; count of bases not matched to a gene: 10. Per the germline V gene, CDR1 is SGHTA and CDR2 is FQGTGA.

The rearrangement joins TRBV20-1 to TRBJ2-7; 7 bases align to TRBD2. V lost 3 bases and J lost 0; bases outside the gene matches: 2. The CDR3 spans 13 residues. Germline CDR1 and CDR2: DFQATT and SNEGSKA (reference sequence). This chain's CDR3 is CSASGRTSYEQYF. The CDR3 DNA reads as TGCAGTGCTAGCGGGAGGACCTCCTACGAGCAGTACTTC.